This T cell receptor (beta chain) was observed in a study of cytomegalovirus exposure and HLA in healthy donors. Data came from immunoSEQ multiplex PCR; TCRdb stores just in-frame clones and leaves some out. The sample holds hundreds of thousands of clones; just over 85% are singletons and the top ten take 0.83%. The length of the CDR3 is 12 residues. The germline V gene encodes CDR1 MNHNS and CDR2 SASEGT. Trimming cost V 2 bases and J 4 bases, with 6 bases left between them. This clone has just a few counts. Its target is not known. This sample includes further DNA sequences coding for the same CDR3. The study's findings and limits: Reportedly, cytomegalovirus status was diagnosed with high sensitivity and specificity. The tendency of first-cohort TCR clusters to co-occur in the 120 or so validation repertoires was the finding of a later analysis. Cytomegalovirus association was assigned to more than 150 TCR beta chains.

This chain links TRBV6-1 with TRBJ2-7; the D is unclear. The source is a woman between 18 and 29 years old in good health and CMV-seronegative. Sequenced material: PBMCs. The CDR3 loop is CASSERGYEQYF. The DNA for the CDR3 is TGTGCCAGCAGTGAACGCGGATACGAGCAGTACTTC.